This TCR beta chain comes out of a study of cytomegalovirus exposure and HLA in healthy donors. With 60 Vbeta and 13 Jbeta primers, the PCR was carried out. Profiling relied on immunoSEQ multiplex PCR, and the TCRdb table lists in-frame clones only, not all of them. The sample has about 100,000 clones; roughly four fifths are singletons. V lost 3 bases to trimming and J lost 1 base; unmatched junction nucleotides: 3. The CDR3 extends over 15 amino acids. Germline V CDR1 and CDR2: MGHDK, SYGVNS. As to this clone: Its specificity is unknown.

Study observations and caveats: A prior analysis recorded that most TCR beta V segments were productive about 90% or about 30% of the time. TCR beta chains numbering more than 150 were designated cytomegalovirus-associated. Rare TCR sequences dominated, though some public TCRs recurred in many donors.

The TCR comes from a woman aged 55-75 years in good health and CMV-seropositive. Sequenced sample: PBMCs. This sequence joins TRBV25-1 and TRBJ2-3; 8 bases agree with TRBD1. CDR3 nucleotide sequence: TGTGCCAGCAGTGAGTACAGGGGGGGCACAGATACGCAGTATTTT. This gives the protein CASSEYRGGTDTQYF.